The subject of this entry is one TCR beta chain. Its antigen remains unknown. These data belong to a study of cytomegalovirus exposure and HLA in healthy donors. Overall study results and limits: Most TCRs appeared rarely, but some public TCRs recurred in many donors.

The PCR used 60 Vbeta and 13 Jbeta primers. Repertoires were generated with immunoSEQ multiplex PCR, while TCRdb's copy carries only in-frame clones and drops some. The sample has 65,000 to 85,000 clones. V trimming: 1 base; J trimming: 4 bases; junction bases outside the gene matches: 6. This CDR3 is built from 15 residues. Germline CDR1 KGHSH, CDR2 LQKENI. The source of this sequence is a woman aged 55-75 years in good health and CMV-seronegative. This rearrangement joins TRBV18 to TRBJ2-5; 7 bases agree with TRBD1. Sequenced sample: PBMCs. The CDR3 bases are TGTGCCAGCTCACCACAAGGCCAGGGGGTAGAGACCCAGTACTTC. This gives the protein CASSPQGQGVETQYF.